This T cell receptor beta chain was obtained from a study of cytomegalovirus exposure and HLA in healthy donors. Both 60 Vbeta primers and 13 Jbeta primers went into the PCR. Sequencing used immunoSEQ multiplex PCR; TCRdb keeps in-frame clones, though not all of them. The table for this sample gives 100,000 to 150,000 clones. Looked up from germline, CDR1 is LNHDA and CDR2 is SQIVND (reference sequence). CDR3 size: 14 residues. Trimming removed 5 bases at V and 3 bases at J, with 11 bases between. Study observations and caveats: The later analysis indicated that the majority of CMV-associated TCR beta chains appeared HLA-restricted. The classifier reportedly diagnosed cytomegalovirus status with high specificity and sensitivity.

Of note for this clone: Its antigen is not known.

Specimen: PBMCs. The rearrangement joins TRBV19 to TRBJ1-5; no clear D gene. This TCR was sampled from a man aged 18 to 30 in good health and CMV-seronegative. In DNA, the CDR3 is TGTGCCAGTAGTGACAACACCTCCAATCAGCCCCAGCATTTT. The encoded protein is CASSDNTSNQPQHF.